This is a list of T cell receptor beta chains from one sample in a study of T-cell reconstitution after alpha-beta-depleted transplantation in children. TCRdb reanalysed the PCR reads using MiXCR and keeps one entry per CDR3 protein. The table has hundreds of thousands of distinct CDR3 sequences, about 11% seen once. The source was PBMCs from the stem cell graft donor, collected from the stem cell graft. Receptors were obtained from a human donor who donated a stem cell graft to a child with acute lymphoblastic leukemia. The CDR3 runs from the conserved cysteine through the conserved F or W. A D gene is named only where the DNA matches it firmly. Some rows have no size entry. The others give once, few or many, or a class for an expanded clone.

v_gene	len	abundance	d_gene	j_gene	CDR3nt	CDR3aa
TRBV5-4	17	once	TRBD1	TRBJ2-7	TGTGCCAGCAGCGGACGAGGAACAGGGGGCACATCCTACGAGCAGTACTTC	CASSGRGTGGTSYEQYF
TRBV9	17	many	.	TRBJ2-5	TGTGCCAGCAGCCCACACCCTAGATCTCGTGGAGAAGAGACCCAGTACTTC	CASSPHPRSRGEETQYF
TRBV19	15	many	.	TRBJ1-1	TGTGCCAGTAGTATCCGACAGGCGATAAACACTGAAGCTTTCTTT	CASSIRQAINTEAFF
TRBV3-1	18	many	.	TRBJ2-4	TGTGCCAGCAGCCCCCGAGCGGTAAGGGAGAAAGACAAAAACATTCAGTACTTC	CASSPRAVREKDKNIQYF
TRBV5-1	13	many	TRBD1	TRBJ2-3	TGCGCCAGCAGCTCTTTAGGGGGCGATACGCAGTATTTT	CASSSLGGDTQYF
TRBV7-2	13	many	.	TRBJ1-6	TGTGCCAGCAGCTTAGTCACGAATTCACCCCTCCACTTT	CASSLVTNSPLHF
TRBV20-1	16	.	.	TRBJ1-3	TGCAGTGCGCCGGGCGCTCGGGGGGCTGCTGGAAACACCATATATTTT	CSAPGARGAAGNTIYF
TRBV10-3	14	many	.	TRBJ1-3	TGTGCCATCAGTGAGGGGGCCTCTGGAAACACCATATATTTT	CAISEGASGNTIYF
TRBV7-9	14	many	TRBD1	TRBJ2-5	TGTGCCAGCAGCGTGGACAGGGTGAGAGAGACCCAGTACTTC	CASSVDRVRETQYF
TRBV4-1	15	many	.	TRBJ2-2	TGCGCCAGCAGCCAAAGTCTATCCCTCACCGGGGAGCTGTTTTTT	CASSQSLSLTGELFF
TRBV7-2	12	many	.	TRBJ2-3	TGTGCCAGCAGCCCTGGAGTCAATACGCAGTATTTT	CASSPGVNTQYF
TRBV7-2	17	many	TRBD2	TRBJ2-7	TGTGCCAGCAGCTTAGGGCTAGCGGGGGTAAGCTCCTACGAGCAGTACTTC	CASSLGLAGVSSYEQYF
TRBV6-2/TRBV6-3	15	many	TRBD1	TRBJ2-2	TGTGCCAGCAGTGACAGGGGAATCGGGACCGGGGAGCTGTTTTTT	CASSDRGIGTGELFF
TRBV7-9	12	.	.	TRBJ1-1	TGTGCCAGCAGCTCGGACAGACTAGAGTCTTTCTTT	CASSSDRLESFF
TRBV12-3/TRBV12-4	13	many	.	TRBJ1-5	TGTGCCAGCAGTTTTACGGAAAATCAGCCCCAGCATTTT	CASSFTENQPQHF
TRBV19	14	many	.	TRBJ1-2	TGTGCCAGTAGTATAGATCATTCGAAGAAGGGCTACACCTTC	CASSIDHSKKGYTF
TRBV18	13	many	.	TRBJ1-1	TGTGCCAGCTCACCCCGGCAAGACGCTGAAGCTTTCTTT	CASSPRQDAEAFF
TRBV15	16	few	TRBD2	TRBJ2-1	TGTGCCACCAGCAGAGGATCTAGCGGGAGCTACAATGAGCAGTTCTTC	CATSRGSSGSYNEQFF
TRBV27	14	many	.	TRBJ2-7	TGTGCCAGCAGTTTATCGGGGGCGCTCGGCGAGCAGTACTTC	CASSLSGALGEQYF
TRBV27	18	.	TRBD2	TRBJ2-7	TGTGCCAGCAGTTTTGGGACTAGCGGGCGAGCCCCTCCCTACGAGCAGTACTTC	CASSFGTSGRAPPYEQYF
TRBV5-6	17	.	TRBD1	TRBJ2-1	TGTGCCAGCAGCTTCCTTTGGGCAGGGGGCTTCTACAATGAGCAGTTCTTC	CASSFLWAGGFYNEQFF
TRBV4-3	15	few	TRBD1	TRBJ1-2	TGCGCCAGCAGACGCGACAGGGCGGGTAACTATGGCTACACCTTC	CASRRDRAGNYGYTF
TRBV20-1	15	many	.	TRBJ1-6	TGCAGTGCTAGAGGTCCCGTGGTCTATAATTCACCCCTCCACTTT	CSARGPVVYNSPLHF
TRBV6-2/TRBV6-3	18	few	TRBD1	TRBJ2-4	TGTGCCAGCAGTTACTCGCCGGGGACAGACCCCATTAAAAACATTCAGTACTTC	CASSYSPGTDPIKNIQYF
TRBV2	15	many	.	TRBJ2-1	TGTGCCAGCAGTGATGACACAAACGATTACAATGAGCAGTTCTTC	CASSDDTNDYNEQFF
TRBV5-1	16	many	.	TRBJ2-3	TGCGCCAGCAGCGTTCTTGGGGCCCAGTCAGGAGATACGCAGTATTTT	CASSVLGAQSGDTQYF
TRBV24-1	19	many	.	TRBJ2-4	TGTGCCACCAGTGATTTTGATCGGAGCACCGCACTAGCCAAAAACATTCAGTACTTC	CATSDFDRSTALAKNIQYF
TRBV4-3	12	many	.	TRBJ1-1	TGCGCCAGCAGCCCCGGGAGGGGTGAAGCTTTCTTT	CASSPGRGEAFF
TRBV9	14	many	.	TRBJ2-5	TGTGCCAGCAGCCAGGGGCAGTCGGAAGAGACCCAGTACTTC	CASSQGQSEETQYF
TRBV5-1	17	many	TRBD1	TRBJ2-1	TGCGCCAGCAGTATTTGGGTTCGGACAGGGAAACGCAATGAGCAGTTCTTC	CASSIWVRTGKRNEQFF
TRBV6-2/TRBV6-3	12	many	.	TRBJ2-4	TGTGCCAGCAGTTACGACAGAAACATTCAGTACTTC	CASSYDRNIQYF
TRBV20-1	16	many	.	TRBJ2-1	TGCAGTGCTGGTGGTAGTAGCGGTGATTCCTACAATGAGCAGTTCTTC	CSAGGSSGDSYNEQFF
TRBV20-1	17	many	TRBD2	TRBJ2-1	TGCAGTGCAGCGGGGGCTAGCGGGAGGATAGGCTACAATGAGCAGTTCTTC	CSAAGASGRIGYNEQFF
TRBV7-9	15	.	.	TRBJ1-5	TGTGCCAGCAGCTTAGGTACAGGGTTGAAACAGCCCCAGCATTTT	CASSLGTGLKQPQHF
TRBV6-1	14	.	.	TRBJ2-1	TGTGCCAGCAGGCCCGAACTAGCACTCGATGAGCAGTTCTTC	CASRPELALDEQFF
TRBV24-1	14	many	.	TRBJ2-1	TGTGCCACCAGTGAACCGGGACGCTACAATGAGCAGTTCTTC	CATSEPGRYNEQFF
TRBV6-5	13	many	.	TRBJ1-2	TGTGCCAGCAGTCCGACAGCGAACTATGGCTACACCTTC	CASSPTANYGYTF
TRBV6-4	14	many	TRBD2	TRBJ2-2	TGTGCCAGCAGTGGACTAGCGGGCACCGGGGAGCTGTTTTTT	CASSGLAGTGELFF
TRBV27	12	.	TRBD1	TRBJ1-1	TGTGCCAGCGTGGACAGGGGAACTGAAGCTTTCTTT	CASVDRGTEAFF
TRBV6-2/TRBV6-3	15	many	.	TRBJ1-1	TGTGCCAGCACCCTACGGACACAGCCGGGCACTGAAGCTTTCTTT	CASTLRTQPGTEAFF
TRBV4-3	16	many	TRBD2	TRBJ2-2	TGCGCCAGCAGCCCGACTAGCGGACCGAACACCGGGGAGCTGTTTTTT	CASSPTSGPNTGELFF
TRBV2	12	many	.	TRBJ1-1	TGTGCCACCCGGACAGCTAACACTGAAGCTTTCTTT	CATRTANTEAFF
TRBV6-1	14	many	TRBD1	TRBJ1-6	TGTGCCAGCAGTGGGGGGACAGTTAATTCACCCCTCCACTTT	CASSGGTVNSPLHF
TRBV6-4	16	few	TRBD2	TRBJ2-1	TGTGCCAGCAGCCCTTTGACGGGAGGCTCCTACAATGAGCAGTTCTTC	CASSPLTGGSYNEQFF
TRBV10-3	16	many	TRBD2	TRBJ2-3	TGTGCCATCAGTGAGTCGGCTAGCGGGAGTAAGGATACGCAGTATTTT	CAISESASGSKDTQYF
TRBV7-9	17	.	.	TRBJ2-3	TGTGCCAGCAGCCCGAGGGTTCCAGCGGGCCGGGCAGATACGCAGTATTTT	CASSPRVPAGRADTQYF
TRBV20-1	13	many	TRBD1	TRBJ2-7	TGCAGTGCTAGCCGGGACAGGGGATACGAGCAGTACTTC	CSASRDRGYEQYF
TRBV5-1	14	many	.	TRBJ2-1	TGCGCCAGTACCATAAGGTGGGGCCACAATGAGCAGTTCTTC	CASTIRWGHNEQFF
TRBV30	13	few	TRBD1	TRBJ2-5	TGTGCCTGGAGTAAACAGGGGCTTGAGACCCAGTACTTC	CAWSKQGLETQYF
TRBV7-2	13	many	.	TRBJ2-7	TGTGCCAGCAGCTTAAACGACGGCTACGAGCAGTACTTC	CASSLNDGYEQYF
TRBV4-3	13	many	TRBD1	TRBJ2-1	TGCGCCAGCAGCTCCGGGACAGGTGATGAGCAGTTCTTC	CASSSGTGDEQFF
TRBV7-2	14	.	.	TRBJ2-7	TGTGCCAGCAGCTTAGGATTAAGCCCCTACGAGCAGTACTTC	CASSLGLSPYEQYF
TRBV7-9	17	many	TRBD2	TRBJ2-1	TGTGCCAGCAGCCCGGGGACTAGCGGGAGGGAATACAATGAGCAGTTCTTC	CASSPGTSGREYNEQFF
TRBV6-2/TRBV6-3	12	many	.	TRBJ1-2	TGTGCCATCAAGAGGTCTAACTATGGCTACACCTTC	CAIKRSNYGYTF